This T cell receptor beta chain came from a study of blood T cell repertoires in COVID-19. Study overall: Sites across the United States, Italy and Spain contributed samples from acute and convalescent COVID-19.

In the original analysis: Nucleated cell counts were estimated from reference gene primer amplification. TCRdb's table, derived via immunoSEQ multiplex PCR, lists solely in-frame clones and lacks some. V and J calls and clone size are copied from that table; D and trimming were computed from the DNA. The sample holds 220,000 or so clones, about 86% seen once. Seattle enrolled patients during active infection and tracked them longitudinally. The sequencing input was peripheral blood. This TCR was recovered from a woman in her fifties or sixties with COVID-19, enrolled during active disease.

CDR3 DNA: TGTGCCAGCAGCGAGAAAGGTCTAGCGCTGTACACCGGGGAGCTGTTTTTT. Encoded protein: CASSEKGLALYTGELFF. The chain uses TRBV7-2 and TRBJ2-2; tentative D call: TRBD2 (6 bases). The V gene's germline CDR1 is SGHTA and CDR2 FQGNSA. The V gene lost 5 bases and the J gene lost 3 bases, with 19 bases spanning the gap. The CDR3 runs to 17 residues.